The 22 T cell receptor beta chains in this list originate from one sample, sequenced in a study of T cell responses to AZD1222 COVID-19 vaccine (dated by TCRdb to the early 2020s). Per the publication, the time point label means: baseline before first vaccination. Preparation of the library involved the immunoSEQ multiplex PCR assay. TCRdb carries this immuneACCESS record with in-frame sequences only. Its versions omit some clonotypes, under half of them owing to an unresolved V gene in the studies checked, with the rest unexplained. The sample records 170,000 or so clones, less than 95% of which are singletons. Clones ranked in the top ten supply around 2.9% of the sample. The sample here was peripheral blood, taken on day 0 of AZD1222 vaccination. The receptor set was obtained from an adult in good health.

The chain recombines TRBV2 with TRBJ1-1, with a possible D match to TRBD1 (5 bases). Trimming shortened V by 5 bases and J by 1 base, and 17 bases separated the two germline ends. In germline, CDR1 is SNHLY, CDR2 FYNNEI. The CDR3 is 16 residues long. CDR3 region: CASSLAHLTANTEAFF. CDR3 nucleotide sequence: TGTGCCAGCAGTCTCGCTCATTTGACAGCGAACACTGAAGCTTTCTTT.

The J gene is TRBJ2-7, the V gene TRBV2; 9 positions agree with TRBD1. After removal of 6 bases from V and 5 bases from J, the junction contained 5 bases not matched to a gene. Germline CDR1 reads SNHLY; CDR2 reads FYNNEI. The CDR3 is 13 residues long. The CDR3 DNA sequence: TGTGCCAGCAGAAGGGACAGGGACCACGAGCAGTACTTC. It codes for CASRRDRDHEQYF.

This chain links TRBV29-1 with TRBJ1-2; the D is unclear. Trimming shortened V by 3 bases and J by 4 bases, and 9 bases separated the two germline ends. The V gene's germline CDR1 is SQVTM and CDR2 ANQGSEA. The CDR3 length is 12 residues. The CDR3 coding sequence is TGCAGCGTTGATGCGTCAGTCTATGGCTACACCTTC. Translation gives CSVDASVYGYTF.

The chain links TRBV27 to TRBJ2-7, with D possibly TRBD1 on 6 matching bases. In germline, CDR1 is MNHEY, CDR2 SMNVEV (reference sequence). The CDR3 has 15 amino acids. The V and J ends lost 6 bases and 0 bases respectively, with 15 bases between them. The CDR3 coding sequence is TGTGCCAGCAGCCCCGGACAGCCCTTCTCCTACGAGCAGTACTTC. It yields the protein CASSPGQPFSYEQYF.

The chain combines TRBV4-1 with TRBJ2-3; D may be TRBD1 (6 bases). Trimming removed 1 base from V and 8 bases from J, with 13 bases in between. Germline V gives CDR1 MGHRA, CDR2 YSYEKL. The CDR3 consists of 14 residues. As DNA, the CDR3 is TGCGCCAGCAGCCAAGTTGGGGGCCCCCGTACGCAGTATTTT. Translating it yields CASSQVGGPRTQYF.

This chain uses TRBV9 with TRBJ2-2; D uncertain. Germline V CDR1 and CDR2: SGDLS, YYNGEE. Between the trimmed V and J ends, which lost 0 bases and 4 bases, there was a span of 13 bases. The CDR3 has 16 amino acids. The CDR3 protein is CASSVAGIGSTGELFF. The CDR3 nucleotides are TGTGCCAGCAGCGTAGCGGGCATCGGTAGCACCGGGGAGCTGTTTTTT.

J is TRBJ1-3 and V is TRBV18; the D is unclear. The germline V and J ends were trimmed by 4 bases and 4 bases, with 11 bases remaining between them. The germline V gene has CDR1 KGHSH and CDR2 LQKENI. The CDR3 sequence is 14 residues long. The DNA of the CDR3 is TGTGCCAGCTCACGGGTTTCCTTAGGAAACACCATATATTTT. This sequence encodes CASSRVSLGNTIYF.

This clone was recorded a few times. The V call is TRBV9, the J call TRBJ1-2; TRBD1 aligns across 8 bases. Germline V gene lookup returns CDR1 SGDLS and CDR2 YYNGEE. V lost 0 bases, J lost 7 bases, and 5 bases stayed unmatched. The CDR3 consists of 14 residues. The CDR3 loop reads CASSVAQGAGGYTF. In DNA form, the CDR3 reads TGTGCCAGCAGCGTAGCCCAGGGGGCGGGTGGCTACACCTTC.

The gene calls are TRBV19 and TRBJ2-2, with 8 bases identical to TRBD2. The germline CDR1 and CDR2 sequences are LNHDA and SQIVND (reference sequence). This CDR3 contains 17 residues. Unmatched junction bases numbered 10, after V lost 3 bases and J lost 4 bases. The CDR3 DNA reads TGTGCCAGTAGTATGAATCGGGTTAGCGGGGCCACCGGGGAGCTGTTTTTT. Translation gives CASSMNRVSGATGELFF.

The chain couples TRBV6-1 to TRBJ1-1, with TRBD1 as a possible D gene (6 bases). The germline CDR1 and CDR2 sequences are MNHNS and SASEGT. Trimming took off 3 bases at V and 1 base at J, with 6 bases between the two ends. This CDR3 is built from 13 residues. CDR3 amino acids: CASSDRGNTEAFF. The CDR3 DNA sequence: TGTGCCAGCAGTGACAGGGGGAACACTGAAGCTTTCTTT.

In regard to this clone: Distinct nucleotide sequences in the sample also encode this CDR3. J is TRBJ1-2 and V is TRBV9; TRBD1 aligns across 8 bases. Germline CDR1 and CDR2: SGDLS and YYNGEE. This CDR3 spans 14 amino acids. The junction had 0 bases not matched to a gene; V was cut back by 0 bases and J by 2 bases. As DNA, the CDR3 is TGTGCCAGCAGCGTAGGGACAGGGAACTATGGCTACACCTTC. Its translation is CASSVGTGNYGYTF.

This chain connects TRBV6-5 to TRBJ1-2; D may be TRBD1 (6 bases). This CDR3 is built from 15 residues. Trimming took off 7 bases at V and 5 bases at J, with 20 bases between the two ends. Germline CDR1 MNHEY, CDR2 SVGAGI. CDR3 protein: CASTHGEGHPYGYTF. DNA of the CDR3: TGTGCCAGCACCCACGGGGAGGGACACCCTTATGGCTACACCTTC.

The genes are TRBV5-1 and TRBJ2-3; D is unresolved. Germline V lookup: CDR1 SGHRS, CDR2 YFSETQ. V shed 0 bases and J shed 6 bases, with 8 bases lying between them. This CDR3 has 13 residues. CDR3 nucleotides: TGCGCCAGCAGCTTGGGGGAAGTTGATACGCAGTATTTT. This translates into CASSLGEVDTQYF. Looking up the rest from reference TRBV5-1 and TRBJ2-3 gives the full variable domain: KAGVTQTPRYLIKTRGQQVTLSCSPISGHRSVSWYQQTPGQGLQFLFEYFSETQRNKGNFPGRFSGRQFSNSRSEMNVSTLELGDSALYLCASSLGEVDTQYFGPGTRLTVL.

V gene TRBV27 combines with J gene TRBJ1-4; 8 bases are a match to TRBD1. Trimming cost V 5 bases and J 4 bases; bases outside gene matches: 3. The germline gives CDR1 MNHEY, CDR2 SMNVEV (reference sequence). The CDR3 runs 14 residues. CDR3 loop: CASSNRGINEKLFF. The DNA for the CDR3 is TGTGCCAGCAGTAACAGGGGGATTAATGAAAAACTGTTTTTT.

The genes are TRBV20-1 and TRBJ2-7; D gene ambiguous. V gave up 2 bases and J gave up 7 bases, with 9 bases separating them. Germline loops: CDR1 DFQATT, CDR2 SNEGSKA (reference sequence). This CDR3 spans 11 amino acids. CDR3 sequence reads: CSARSIREQYF. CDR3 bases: TGCAGTGCTAGATCAATACGGGAGCAGTACTTC.

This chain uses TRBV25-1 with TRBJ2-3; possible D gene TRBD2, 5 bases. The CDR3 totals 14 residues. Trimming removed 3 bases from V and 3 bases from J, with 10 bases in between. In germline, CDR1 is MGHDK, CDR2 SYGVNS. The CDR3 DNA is TGTGCCAGCAGTGATACGCGGGCGACAGATACGCAGTATTTT. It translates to CASSDTRATDTQYF.

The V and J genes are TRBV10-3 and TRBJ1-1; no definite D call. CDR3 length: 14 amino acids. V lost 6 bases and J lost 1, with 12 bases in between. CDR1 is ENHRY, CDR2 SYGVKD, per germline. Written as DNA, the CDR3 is TGTGCCATCAGGGGTCCGACGGAGAACACTGAAGCTTTCTTT. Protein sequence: CAIRGPTENTEAFF.

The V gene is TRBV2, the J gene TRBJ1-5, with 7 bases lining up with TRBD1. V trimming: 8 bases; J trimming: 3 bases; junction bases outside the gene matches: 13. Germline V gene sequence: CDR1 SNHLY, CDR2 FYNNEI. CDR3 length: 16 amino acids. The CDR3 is CASGREGGQLNQPQHF. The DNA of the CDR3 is TGTGCCAGCGGTAGGGAGGGGGGACAGCTCAATCAGCCCCAGCATTTT.

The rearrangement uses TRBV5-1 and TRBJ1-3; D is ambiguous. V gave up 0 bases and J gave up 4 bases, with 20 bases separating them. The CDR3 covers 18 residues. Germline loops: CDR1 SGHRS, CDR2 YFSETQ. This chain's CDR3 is CASSLGPIEHVGGNTIYF. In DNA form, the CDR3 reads TGCGCCAGCAGCTTGGGACCAATCGAACATGTTGGGGGAAACACCATATATTTT.

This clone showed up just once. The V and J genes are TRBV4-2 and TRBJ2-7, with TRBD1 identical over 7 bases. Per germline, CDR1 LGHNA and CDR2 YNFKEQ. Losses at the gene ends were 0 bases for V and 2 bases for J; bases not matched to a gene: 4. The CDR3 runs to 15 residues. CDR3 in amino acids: CASSQDGGQTYEQYF. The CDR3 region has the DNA TGTGCCAGCAGCCAAGATGGGGGACAGACCTACGAGCAGTACTTC.

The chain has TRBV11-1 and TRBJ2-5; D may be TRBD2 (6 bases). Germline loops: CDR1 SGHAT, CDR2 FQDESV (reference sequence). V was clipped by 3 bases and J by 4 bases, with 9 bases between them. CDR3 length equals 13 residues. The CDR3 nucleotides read TGTGCCAGCAGCTTCGGGGGAGGAGAGACCCAGTACTTC. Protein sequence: CASSFGGGETQYF. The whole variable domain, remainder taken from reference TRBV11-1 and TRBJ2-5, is EAEVAQSPRYKITEKSQAVAFWCDPISGHATLYWYRQILGQGPELLVQFQDESVVDDSQLPKDRFSAERLKGVDSTLKIQPAELGDSAMYLCASSFGGGETQYFGPGTRLLVL.

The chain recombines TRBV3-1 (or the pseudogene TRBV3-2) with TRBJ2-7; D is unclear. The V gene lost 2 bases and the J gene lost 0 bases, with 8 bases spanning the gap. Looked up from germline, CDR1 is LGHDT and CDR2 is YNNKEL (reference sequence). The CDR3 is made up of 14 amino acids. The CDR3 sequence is CASSQTRSSYEQYF. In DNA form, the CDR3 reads TGTGCCAGCAGCCAAACGAGGTCCTCCTACGAGCAGTACTTC.